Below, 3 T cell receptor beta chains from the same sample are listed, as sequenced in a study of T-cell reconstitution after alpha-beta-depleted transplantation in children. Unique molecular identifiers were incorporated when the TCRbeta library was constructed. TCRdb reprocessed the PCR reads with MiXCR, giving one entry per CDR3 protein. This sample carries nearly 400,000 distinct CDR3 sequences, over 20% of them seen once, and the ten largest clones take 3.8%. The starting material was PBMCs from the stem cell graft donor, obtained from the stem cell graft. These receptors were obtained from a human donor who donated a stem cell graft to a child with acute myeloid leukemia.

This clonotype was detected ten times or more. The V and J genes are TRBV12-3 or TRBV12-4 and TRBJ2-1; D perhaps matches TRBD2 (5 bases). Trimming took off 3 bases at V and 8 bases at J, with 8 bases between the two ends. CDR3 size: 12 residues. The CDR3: CASSFGVYEQFF. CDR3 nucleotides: TGTGCCAGCAGTTTCGGGGTGTATGAGCAGTTCTTC.

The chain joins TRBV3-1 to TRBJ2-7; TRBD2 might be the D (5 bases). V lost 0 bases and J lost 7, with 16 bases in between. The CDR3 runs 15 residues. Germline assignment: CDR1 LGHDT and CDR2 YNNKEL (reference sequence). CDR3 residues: CASSQDTSSGREQYF. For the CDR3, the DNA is TGTGCCAGCAGCCAAGATACGTCGAGCGGTCGGGAGCAGTACTTC.

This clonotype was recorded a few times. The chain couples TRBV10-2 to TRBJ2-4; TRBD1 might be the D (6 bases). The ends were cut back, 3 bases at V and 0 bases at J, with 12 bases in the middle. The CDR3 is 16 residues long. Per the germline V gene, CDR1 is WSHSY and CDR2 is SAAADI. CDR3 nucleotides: TGCGCCAGCAGTGACGTTCAGGGGTTAGCCAAAAACATTCAGTACTTC. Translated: CASSDVQGLAKNIQYF.